This TCR beta chain was identified in a study of shared clonotypes between healthy human individuals (dated by TCRdb to 2019 to 2021). At the level of the whole study: Three men and a couple of women, aged 18 to 49 years, made up the cohort. Per donor, three plates each were used for CD4 naive and CD4 memory, two for CD8 naive, and one for CD8 memory. The study deeply sequenced blood TCR repertoires of five healthy adults to estimate repertoire size and the extent of clonotype sharing between individuals. To increase sequencing depth and limit assay-specific biases, TCR repertoire library preparation and sequencing were carried out by different laboratories using diverse techniques. Each donor's leukapheresis produced roughly between about 0.8 and 10 billion PBMCs. Broad study findings and their caveats: Pairwise subsampling led to the expectation that sequencing depth would affect the degree of clonotype sharing among donors. Sampling was restricted to blood, and TCR repertoires in tissues likely differ from the TCR repertoires found in blood. Larger estimated clonotype richness was generally found for naive subsets than for memory subsets. Approximately 5% of naive CD4, approximately 3.7% of naive CD8, 2.3% of memory CD4, and approximately 0.4% of memory CD8 clonotypes were shared across a handful of donors. Compared with non-shared clonotypes, clonotypes shared by all four sorted-subset donors had higher generation probabilities. Rarefaction of sorted-subset datasets indicated incomplete sequencing despite the large sequencing depth. The small number of donors limited the genetic and exposure-history diversity represented.

The CDR3 covers 14 residues, taking in both the cysteine and the phenylalanine. CDR3 DNA is the only sequence kept; it has 42 bases, read in frame from the first base. V is cut by 1 base and J by 2 bases, and the space between the germline ends is 11 bases. The germline V gene provides CDR1 SQVTM and CDR2 ANQGSEA. For the CD8 naive samples, CD45RO-negative cells were positively selected for CCR7, yielding a CD45RA+CCR7+ population from which TemRA cells were excluded. Donors were healthy HIV-negative adults with no recently reported acute infections or vaccinations. Every donor was a Caucasian adult residing in Nashville, Tennessee, USA. Blood was collected by leukapheresis, and PBMCs were isolated by Ficoll-Histopaque density gradient centrifugation and then cryopreserved in liquid nitrogen vapor phase. Analytical flow cytometry was used to check the purity and quantity of each magnetically sorted T cell population. Genomic DNA was isolated from every sorted fraction and measured by UV absorbance on a Nanodrop 2000c.

This clone has a single count. The clone's antigen remains unknown. Base qualities are not provided; no much larger clone lies one nucleotide away. Using the deep immunoSEQ assay, TCR CDR3 regions were amplified from genomic DNA by multiplex PCR. Extracted genomic DNA from each cell subset was spread evenly across all wells of several immunoSEQ 96-well plates, with each plate serving as a replicate. For sorted subsets, approximately 190 ng of genomic DNA, equivalent to around 30,000 T cell genomes, went into each replicate PCR. The purified libraries were quantified using a Qubit 3.0 fluorometer, sized with a Bioanalyzer 2100, and then quantified again using the KAPA Library Quantification kit. Every immunoSEQ 96-well plate was sequenced on a dedicated single-read 150-cycle Illumina NextSeq 550 flow cell. Per the original workflow: The immunoSEQ output contained only junctional sequences without quality scores, so filtering could not match that applied to full-length reads. To assign V/J genes and CDR3, sequences were annotated using PyIR, a Python wrapper for IgBLAST v1.9, with IMGT germline references. Reads were filtered out if the reads had weak V/J assignments (E-value above 1e-6), no CDR3, stop codons, out-of-frame junctions, or ambiguous translated residues. V3J clonotypes were defined as sequences sharing an identical inferred V gene, J gene, and CDR3 amino acid sequence. Percentage overlap between repertoires was computed as shared unique clonotypes divided by the size of the smaller repertoire. Repertoire richness was assessed with RTK rarefaction, the Chao1 estimator, and Recon v2.1 estimates of unobserved clonotypes. For all TCRbeta clonotypes obtained by the gDNA method from a handful of donors, generation probabilities were computed with OLGA. TCRdb retrieved this table from immuneACCESS and kept in-frame rearrangements only. Not all clones are present; in checked studies, unresolved V genes account for under half, and no reason is known for the remainder. V and J calls and clone size are given by that table; D and trimming were obtained from the DNA. Recorded for this sample are about 2 million clones; roughly 94% of them occurred a single time. Around 1.1% of the sample belongs to the ten largest clones.

The chain is made from TRBV29-1 and TRBJ2-5; possibly the D gene is TRBD2, per 6 matching bases. This sequence originates from a man younger than 35 in good health. Material: naive CD8+ T cells sorted from blood. This specimen's cell subset or site label, interpreted: CD45RA+CCR7+. The CDR3 amino acid sequence is: CSVEGRETQETQYF. Read as DNA, the sequence is TGCAGCGTTGAAGGGAGGGAGACGCAAGAGACCCAGTACTTC.